A selection of T cell receptor beta chains follows, all from one sample in a study of cytomegalovirus exposure and HLA in healthy donors. The protocol was immunoSEQ multiplex PCR, while the TCRdb copy is restricted to in-frame clones and leaves out a portion. The sample carries under 150,000 clones, 82% recorded once. What was sequenced was PBMCs. The receptors stem from a male donor in good health and CMV-seropositive. Each CDR3 is given with its conserved first and last residue. Fields, in order: J gene, V gene, D gene, CDR3 length, clone size, CDR3 DNA, CDR3 protein. The D gene is left open where the match is weak. Only part of the rows carry a size: once, few, many, or a class if the clone is expanded.

TRBJ2-7 | TRBV4-1 | TRBD2 | 19 | . | TGCGCCAGCAGCCAAGAACCGGGACTAGCGGGAGGGAACTCCTACGAGCAGTACTTC | CASSQEPGLAGGNSYEQYF
TRBJ2-2 | TRBV9 | . | 13 | . | TGTGCCAGCAGCGGTACAGTCACCGGGGAGCTGTTTTTT | CASSGTVTGELFF
TRBJ2-6 | TRBV28 | . | 18 | . | TGTGCCAGCAGTTTATCTCCAGGTTTTAGCTCTGGGGCCAACGGCCTGACTTTC | CASSLSPGFSSGANGLTF
TRBJ2-3 | TRBV2 | . | 12 | . | TGTGCCGCCGAGGAGGTAGCAGATACGCAGTATTTT | CAAEEVADTQYF
TRBJ2-2 | TRBV4-1 | . | 17 | . | TGCGCCAGCAGCCAGCTCGTCAGGGGCGGACACACCGGGGAGCTGTTTTTT | CASSQLVRGGHTGELFF
TRBJ2-1 | TRBV10-2 | TRBD2 | 15 | . | TGCGCCAGCACCAACGGACTAGCGGGAGTTTATGAGCAGTTCTTC | CASTNGLAGVYEQFF
TRBJ2-7 | TRBV19 | TRBD1 | 15 | . | TGTGCCAGTAGTATCGTGGGGACAGGAGACTACGAGCAGTACTTC | CASSIVGTGDYEQYF
TRBJ2-1 | TRBV18 | . | 16 | . | TGTGCCAGCTCACCTCGAGGGCAGGCAGGAAACAATGAGCAGTTCTTC | CASSPRGQAGNNEQFF
TRBJ2-1 | TRBV11-3 | . | 13 | . | TGTGCCAGCAGCTCTGCAGGGCGGAATGAGCAGTTCTTC | CASSSAGRNEQFF
TRBJ2-7 | TRBV7-2 | TRBD2 | 14 | . | TGTGCCAGCAGCTTATACGGGACTAGTGTAGAGCAGTACTTC | CASSLYGTSVEQYF
TRBJ2-5 | TRBV5-4 | TRBD2 | 16 | . | TGTGCCAGCAGCCCAAATGCACTAGCGGGAGGGGAGACCCAGTACTTC | CASSPNALAGGETQYF
TRBJ2-7 | TRBV28 | TRBD2 | 15 | . | TGTGCCAGCAGCGCTCCGACTAGCGGCTCCTACGAGCAGTACTTC | CASSAPTSGSYEQYF
TRBJ1-2 | TRBV4-1 | . | 17 | . | TGCGCCAGCAGCCACCTCCGGGGGGTTACAGGAGCCTATGGCTACACCTTC | CASSHLRGVTGAYGYTF
TRBJ1-5 | TRBV25-1 | . | 17 | . | TGTGCCAGCAGTCTACGTCCGCCATGGGAGAGCAATCAGCCCCAGCATTTT | CASSLRPPWESNQPQHF
TRBJ2-2 | TRBV18 | . | 15 | . | TGTGCCAGCTCACCCGGAGAGGCTAACACCGGGGAGCTGTTTTTT | CASSPGEANTGELFF
TRBJ2-5 | TRBV6-1 | TRBD1 | 15 | . | TGTGCCAGCAGGCCCCAGGGGGCGCCAAGGGAGACCCAGTACTTC | CASRPQGAPRETQYF
TRBJ2-3 | TRBV28 | . | 13 | . | TGTGCCAGCATCGGGTTAAGGACAGATACGCAGTATTTT | CASIGLRTDTQYF
TRBJ1-6 | TRBV11-1 | . | 13 | . | TGTGCCAGCAGCTTAGAACACAATTCACCCCTCCACTTT | CASSLEHNSPLHF
TRBJ2-4 | TRBV30 | . | 14 | . | TGTGCCTGGAAACTGAGTCTAGCCAAAAACAGTCAGTACTTC | CAWKLSLAKNSQYF
TRBJ1-2 | TRBV6-4 | . | 15 | few | TGTGCCAGCAGTGCGGAGGGGTCGTATAACTATGGCTACACCTTC | CASSAEGSYNYGYTF
TRBJ1-2 | TRBV6-5 | . | 14 | . | TGTGCCAGCAGGAGACAGGTCCCCTACCATGGCTACACCTTC | CASRRQVPYHGYTF
TRBJ2-2 | TRBV6-5 | . | 13 | . | TGTGCCAGCAAGGGGAAGGGATCCGGGGAGCTGTTTTTT | CASKGKGSGELFF
TRBJ2-7 | TRBV4-3 | TRBD2 | 16 | . | TGCGCCAGCAGCCAAGATTGGATTGGGGGGGTCTACGAGCAGTACTTC | CASSQDWIGGVYEQYF
TRBJ1-5 | TRBV28 | TRBD1 | 14 | . | TGTGCCAGCAGGCAAGGGGACAGGCGTCAGCCCCAGCATTTT | CASRQGDRRQPQHF
TRBJ2-1 | TRBV11-2 | . | 12 | . | TGTGCCAGCAGCTTGTTGGCCGTTGAGCAGTTCTTC | CASSLLAVEQFF
TRBJ2-1 | TRBV2 | . | 13 | . | TGTGCCAGCAGTGACGGGACAAGGAATGAGCAGTTCTTC | CASSDGTRNEQFF
TRBJ2-7 | TRBV29-1 | TRBD2 | 16 | . | TGCAGCGTTGAGGGACTAGCGGGAGAGGGGTTCAACGAGCAGTACTTC | CSVEGLAGEGFNEQYF
TRBJ2-5 | TRBV30 | . | 12 | . | TGTGCCTGGAGTTCAGTCAGGGGAACCCAGTACTTC | CAWSSVRGTQYF
TRBJ2-7 | TRBV5-5 | . | 12 | . | TGTGCCAGCAGCTTGGGGGCCTTAGAGCAGTACTTC | CASSLGALEQYF
TRBJ1-2 | TRBV5-1 | TRBD1 | 17 | . | TGCGCCAGCAGCGTCGGGACAGGGGTCTCCACCTACTATGGCTACACCTTC | CASSVGTGVSTYYGYTF
TRBJ2-7 | TRBV7-2 | . | 13 | . | TGTGCCAGCAGCTCCTCTGGAGCATACGAGCAGTACTTC | CASSSSGAYEQYF
TRBJ2-1 | TRBV25-1 | TRBD2 | 14 | . | TGTGCCAGCAGTGGGACTAGCTGGGTGAATGAGCAGTTCTTC | CASSGTSWVNEQFF
TRBJ2-7 | TRBV28 | . | 14 | . | TGTGCCAGCAGTCCCCACAGGGACACCTACGAGCAGTACTTC | CASSPHRDTYEQYF
TRBJ1-3 | TRBV7-2 | . | 15 | . | TGTGCCAGCAGCCCCAGGGCAGGGTCTGGAAACACCATATATTTT | CASSPRAGSGNTIYF
TRBJ2-1 | TRBV7-9 | TRBD2 | 14 | . | TGTTCCAGCAGCCTCCTACAGCGGGAGGATGAGCAGTTCTTC | CSSSLLQREDEQFF
TRBJ1-1 | TRBV6-1 | TRBD1 | 15 | . | TGTGCCAGCAGTGAGCAGACAGGGGTAAACACTGAAGCTTTCTTT | CASSEQTGVNTEAFF
TRBJ2-3 | TRBV30 | . | 12 | few | TGTGCCTGGAGTGTTTATCCGGATACGCAGTATTTT | CAWSVYPDTQYF
TRBJ2-2 | TRBV9 | . | 15 | . | TGTGCCAGCACCCCCAGACAGGGAGGCACCGGGGAGCTGTTTTTT | CASTPRQGGTGELFF
TRBJ1-1 | TRBV10-3 | TRBD1 | 13 | . | TGTGCCATCAGTCCCGGGACAGGCACTGAAGCTTTCTTT | CAISPGTGTEAFF
TRBJ1-4 | TRBV7-2 | . | 16 | . | TGTGCCAGCAGCTTAGGGGGGGGTGCAACTAATGAAAAACTGTTTTTT | CASSLGGGATNEKLFF
TRBJ1-5 | TRBV29-1 | . | 14 | . | TGCAGCGTCCGGGAGGGGACTAGCAATCAGCCCCAGCATTTT | CSVREGTSNQPQHF